Listed here are 3 T cell receptor beta chains from one sample, sequenced in a study of cytomegalovirus exposure and HLA in healthy donors. The PCR was carried out with 60 Vbeta primers and 13 Jbeta primers. The assay was immunoSEQ multiplex PCR, and TCRdb's table has in-frame clones only and misses some. The sample has approximately 140,000 clones, 66% seen once. Sequencing was carried out using PBMCs. Receptors were obtained from a woman between 55 and 75 years old in good health and CMV-seronegative.

The chain links TRBV7-9 to TRBJ1-1; a possible D gene is TRBD1 (6 bases). V gave up 5 bases and J gave up 5 bases, with 18 bases separating them. The CDR3 loop spans 15 amino acids. Germline-derived CDR1 and CDR2 are SEHNR and FQNEAQ (reference sequence). CDR3 residues: CASSKGVRPRTEAFF. In nucleotides, the CDR3 is TGTGCCAGCAGCAAGGGGGTTCGTCCCCGGACTGAAGCTTTCTTT.

Details on this clone: The junction departs from the called germline gene at one end, perhaps through a read error. The V call is TRBV7-9, the J call TRBJ2-5, with D possibly TRBD2 on 6 matching bases. The CDR3 totals 15 residues. CDR1 SEHNR and CDR2 FQNEAQ come from the germline V gene (reference sequence). The chain's CDR3 is CSSSLAPGGEETQYF. CDR3 nucleotide sequence: TGTTCCAGCAGCTTGGCCCCCGGGGGAGAAGAGACCCAGTACTTC.

The chain carries TRBV6-1 and TRBJ1-5; 10 positions agree with TRBD1. The CDR3 is 15 amino acids. With 7 bases clipped from V and 4 bases from J, the junction kept 7 bases outside the gene matches. Per germline, CDR1 MNHNS and CDR2 SASEGT. The CDR3 coding sequence is TGTGCCAGCATCTTGGACAGGGGGGGGAATCAGCCCCAGCATTTT. It translates to CASILDRGGNQPQHF.